This entry concerns a single TCR beta chain. As yet, its antigen is unknown. A much more abundant neighbour one base away suggests this may be a read error. The sample carries other DNA sequences with the same CDR3. As processed by the authors: For papillary thyroid cancer, a distant-metastasis classifier was constructed from CDR3 differences observed across clinicopathological groups. TCRdb reprocessed the PCR reads via MiXCR. V and J calls and clone size were set by TCRdb, not the authors. The table has tens of thousands of clones, around an eighth seen once. Not a single patient had been given any form of treatment at any point before undergoing thyroid surgery. These data are taken from a study of metastatic and nonmetastatic thyroid tumors. Looking at the study overall: Repertoires from malignant and benign thyroid patients were compared across blood and tumor or nodule tissue. Study-wide points: The reported finding was significantly higher TCR beta diversity in malignant thyroid tumors relative to benign nodules, in blood and tumor.

The germline V and J ends were trimmed by 0 bases and 10 bases, with 13 bases remaining between them. The CDR3 is made up of 15 amino acids. The germline gives CDR1 SGHDN, CDR2 FVKESK. Sample: tumor tissue. This sequence was found in a female donor with papillary thyroid cancer or a benign thyroid nodule (not recorded which). Some clones in this sample may be carry-over from other donors' samples. This rearrangement joins TRBV14 to TRBJ1-6; D possibly corresponds to TRBD1 (5 bases). This CDR3 reads CASSQDAGAISPLHF. DNA of the CDR3: TGTGCCAGCAGCCAAGATGCTGGGGCGATCTCACCCCTCCACTTT. Complete variable domain (other parts from reference TRBV14 and TRBJ1-6): EAGVTQFPSHSVIEKGQTVTLRCDPISGHDNLYWYRRVMGKEIKFLLHFVKESKQDESGMPNNRFLAERTGGTYSTLKVQPAELEDSGVYFCASSQDAGAISPLHFGNGTRLTVT.